Following are 4 T cell receptor beta chains from one sample sequenced in a study of T cells after yellow fever vaccination. TCRdb redid the calling of the 5' RACE reads with MiXCR, one entry per CDR3 protein. This sample has some 340,000 distinct CDR3 sequences, with around 11% found just once. The sample here was CD4+ T cells sorted from PBMCs, taken 45 days after the yellow fever booster vaccination. Receptor source: a man aged 18 to 35 who received the YFV17D yellow fever vaccine.

A few counts support this clonotype. The rearrangement joins TRBV6-6 to TRBJ2-1; 8 bases are shared with TRBD2. Germline values: CDR1 MNHNY, CDR2 SVGAGI (reference sequence). The CDR3 consists of 15 residues. Trimming removed 2 bases from V and 9 bases from J; junction bases left unmatched: 9. This chain's CDR3 is CASSYPGGAYGEQFF. CDR3 nucleotide sequence: TGTGCCAGCAGTTACCCCGGGGGGGCCTATGGTGAGCAGTTCTTC.

This rearrangement joins TRBV7-2 to TRBJ2-5; 8 bases are shared with TRBD2. The CDR3 loop spans 16 amino acids. Per the germline V gene, CDR1 is SGHTA and CDR2 is FQGNSA. Trimming at V came to 5 bases and at J to 1 base, leaving 9 bases not matched to a gene. CDR3 bases: TGTGCCAGCAGCACACCACCCGGGGGGGCCCAAGAGACCCAGTACTTC. This translates into CASSTPPGGAQETQYF.

Only a few counts were recorded for this clonotype. The V call is TRBV19, the J call TRBJ2-4; D not certain. The germline gives CDR1 LNHDA, CDR2 SQIVND (reference sequence). V was clipped by 3 bases and J by 0 bases, with 15 bases between them. The CDR3 is 17 amino acids. For the CDR3, the DNA is TGTGCCAGTAGTATCGGGCTATTCGCCCTAGCCAAAAACATTCAGTACTTC. Its translation: CASSIGLFALAKNIQYF.

The table lists this clonotype with many counts. This chain connects TRBV5-5 to TRBJ1-5; 7 bases line up with TRBD1. Germline assignment: CDR1 SGHKS and CDR2 YYEKEE (reference sequence). V lost 4 bases to trimming and J lost 2 bases; unmatched junction nucleotides: 6. There are 15 residues in the CDR3. CDR3 nucleotides: TGTGCCAGCAGCATAACAGGGGATCGCAATCAGCCCCAGCATTTT. Its translation: CASSITGDRNQPQHF.